These 15 T cell receptor beta chains came from one sample sequenced in a study of blood T cells in healthy people across ages. A J-beta primer mix and a sample-barcoded 5' primer were used in a second PCR of about 7 to 12 cycles. TCRdb processed the 5' RACE reads anew with MiXCR; each CDR3 protein has one entry. This table holds about 900,000 distinct CDR3 sequences, 62% found once. Sequenced input: blood. These TCRs come from a man in his thirties or forties in good health.

The gene calls are TRBV7-8 and TRBJ1-1; TRBD1 aligns across 9 bases. V shed 0 bases and J 2 bases; nucleotides not matched to a gene: 4. This CDR3 has 16 residues. CDR1 is SGHVS and CDR2 is FQNEAQ in the germline V gene. The CDR3 here is CASSLANRGRNTEAFF. CDR3 nucleotide sequence: TGTGCCAGCAGCTTAGCGAACAGGGGGCGAAACACTGAAGCTTTCTTT.

The gene calls are TRBV6-5 and TRBJ2-5; TRBD1 agrees at 7 bases. The germline CDR1 and CDR2 sequences are MNHEY and SVGAGI. Losses at the gene ends were 1 base for V and 5 bases for J; bases not matched to a gene: 10. The CDR3 runs to 16 residues. The CDR3: CASSYYIQGMGETQYF. CDR3 nucleotides: TGTGCCAGCAGTTACTACATACAGGGGATGGGGGAGACCCAGTACTTC.

The chain links TRBV20-1 to TRBJ2-5, with D perhaps matching TRBD2 (6 bases). Trimming pared 6 bases from V and 5 bases from J, leaving 19 bases between. Germline CDR1 is DFQATT and CDR2 is SNEGSKA (reference sequence). The CDR3 extends over 14 amino acids. The CDR3 region is CSAKARGWDETQYF. The CDR3, as DNA: TGCAGTGCCAAAGCCCGGGGGTGGGACGAGACCCAGTACTTC.

V usage is TRBV27 and J usage is TRBJ1-5; D unresolved. Deletions cut 4 bases from V and 8 bases from J, with 12 bases between. Per the germline V gene, CDR1 is MNHEY and CDR2 is SMNVEV (reference sequence). The CDR3 extends over 13 amino acids. CDR3 in amino acids: CASSSSFLEPQHF. CDR3 nucleotides: TGTGCCAGCAGTTCTTCCTTTTTGGAGCCCCAGCATTTT.

This clonotype was picked up a small number of times. CDR3: CATSMLSSWGKETQYF. CDR3 nucleotide sequence: TGTGCCACCAGCATGCTCTCCTCTTGGGGGAAAGAGACCCAGTACTTC. This rearrangement joins TRBV15 to TRBJ2-5; D possibly matches TRBD1 or TRBD2 (5 bases each). The V gene's germline CDR1 is LNHNV and CDR2 YYDKDF (reference sequence). The CDR3 is made up of 16 amino acids. The germline V and J ends were trimmed by 4 bases and 3 bases, with 18 bases remaining between them.

The chain couples TRBV7-9 to TRBJ2-5; D possibly matches TRBD1 or TRBD2 (5 bases each). The J call may be mistaken, given a closer DNA end match to TRBJ2-7. Germline V gene lookup returns CDR1 SEHNR and CDR2 FQNEAQ (reference sequence). CDR3 length equals 15 residues. This chain's CDR3 is CASSFRGSDSYEQYF. In nucleotides, the CDR3 is TGTGCCAGCAGCTTCCGTGGTAGCGACAGCTACGAGCAGTACTTC.

The chain recombines TRBV7-8 with TRBJ2-3, with 10 bases aligning to TRBD2. The CDR3 runs to 15 residues. Looked up from germline, CDR1 is SGHVS and CDR2 is FQNEAQ. The ends lost 7 bases at V and 5 bases at J; junction bases unmatched: 9. CDR3 amino acids: CASNPSGGAQDTQYF. The CDR3, as DNA: TGTGCCAGCAACCCGAGCGGGGGGGCGCAAGATACGCAGTATTTT.

The rearrangement links TRBV12-3 or TRBV12-4 to TRBJ2-3, with D possibly TRBD1 on 5 matching bases. Trimming removed 3 bases at V and 5 bases at J, with 12 bases between. The CDR3 has 14 amino acids. The CDR3 bases are TGTGCCAGCAGTTTGCCCAGGGAACAAGATACGCAGTATTTT. It specifies CASSLPREQDTQYF.

This chain connects TRBV11-2 to TRBJ2-7; 7 bases line up with TRBD1. This CDR3 contains 14 residues. V gave up 3 bases and J gave up 4 bases; unmatched junction bases: 6. Germline V CDR1 and CDR2: SGHAT, FQNNGV. The CDR3 sequence: CASSFRGFGYEQYF. CDR3 DNA sequence: TGTGCCAGCAGCTTCAGGGGGTTCGGATACGAGCAGTACTTC.

The rearrangement uses TRBV20-1 and TRBJ2-3; the match to TRBD2 covers 12 bases. The CDR3 has 16 amino acids. The ends lost 7 bases at V and 6 bases at J; junction bases unmatched: 14. Germline-derived CDR1 and CDR2 are DFQATT and SNEGSKA (reference sequence). The chain's CDR3 is CSEAWGLAGGLDTQYF. The CDR3 DNA follows: TGCAGTGAGGCCTGGGGTCTAGCGGGGGGGCTTGATACGCAGTATTTT.

The rearrangement uses TRBV7-8 and TRBJ2-1; 7 bases are a match to TRBD1. The CDR3 totals 13 residues. Per germline, CDR1 SGHVS and CDR2 FQNEAQ. The V gene end was trimmed by 6 bases and the J gene end by 5 bases; junction bases not matched to a gene: 4. For the CDR3, the DNA is TGTGCCAGCAGTATGACAGGGAACAATGAGCAGTTCTTC. This gives the protein CASSMTGNNEQFF.

This clonotype occurred a few times. CDR3 sequence: CAISEQGQGDEKLFF. DNA of the CDR3: TGTGCCATCAGTGAGCAGGGACAGGGGGATGAAAAACTGTTTTTT. The chain has TRBV10-3 and TRBJ1-4; 11 nucleotides align to TRBD1. The CDR3 is made up of 15 amino acids. The V segment lost 2 bases and the J segment 6 bases; nucleotides outside the gene matches: 2. CDR1 ENHRY and CDR2 SYGVKD come from the germline V gene.

CDR3 sequence reads: CASSLTGHRDQPQHF. As DNA, the CDR3 is TGTGCCAGCAGTTTGACAGGTCATAGGGATCAGCCCCAGCATTTT. The J gene is TRBJ1-5, the V gene TRBV7-2, with a possible D match to TRBD1 (6 bases). The CDR3 totals 15 residues. V was clipped by 6 bases and J by 5 bases, with 17 bases between them. CDR1 and CDR2 (germline): SGHTA, FQGNSA.

This clonotype came up a few times. The chain employs TRBV7-2 and TRBJ2-7; D perhaps matches TRBD2 (6 bases). This CDR3 contains 15 residues. Trimming removed 3 bases at V and 2 bases at J, with 14 bases between. CDR1 and CDR2 from the germline V gene are SGHTA and FQGNSA. The CDR3 loop reads CASSFLAEFPYEQYF. CDR3 nucleotides: TGTGCCAGCAGCTTTTTAGCGGAGTTTCCCTACGAGCAGTACTTC. The full variable domain, its missing parts supplied by reference TRBV7-2 and TRBJ2-7, is GAGVSQSPSNKVTEKGKDVELRCDPISGHTALYWYRQSLGQGLEFLIYFQGNSAPDKSGLPSDRFSAERTGGSVSTLTIQRTQQEDSAVYLCASSFLAEFPYEQYFGPGTRLTVT.

The CDR3 here is CASSRRQGAETQYF. The CDR3 nucleotides are TGTGCCAGCAGTCGTCGACAGGGTGCAGAGACCCAGTACTTC. The J gene is TRBJ2-5, the V gene TRBV6-5, with 7 bases fitting TRBD1. The CDR3 covers 14 residues. Germline-derived CDR1 and CDR2 are MNHEY and SVGAGI. The V and J ends lost 5 bases and 4 bases, in that order; junction bases with no gene match: 7.